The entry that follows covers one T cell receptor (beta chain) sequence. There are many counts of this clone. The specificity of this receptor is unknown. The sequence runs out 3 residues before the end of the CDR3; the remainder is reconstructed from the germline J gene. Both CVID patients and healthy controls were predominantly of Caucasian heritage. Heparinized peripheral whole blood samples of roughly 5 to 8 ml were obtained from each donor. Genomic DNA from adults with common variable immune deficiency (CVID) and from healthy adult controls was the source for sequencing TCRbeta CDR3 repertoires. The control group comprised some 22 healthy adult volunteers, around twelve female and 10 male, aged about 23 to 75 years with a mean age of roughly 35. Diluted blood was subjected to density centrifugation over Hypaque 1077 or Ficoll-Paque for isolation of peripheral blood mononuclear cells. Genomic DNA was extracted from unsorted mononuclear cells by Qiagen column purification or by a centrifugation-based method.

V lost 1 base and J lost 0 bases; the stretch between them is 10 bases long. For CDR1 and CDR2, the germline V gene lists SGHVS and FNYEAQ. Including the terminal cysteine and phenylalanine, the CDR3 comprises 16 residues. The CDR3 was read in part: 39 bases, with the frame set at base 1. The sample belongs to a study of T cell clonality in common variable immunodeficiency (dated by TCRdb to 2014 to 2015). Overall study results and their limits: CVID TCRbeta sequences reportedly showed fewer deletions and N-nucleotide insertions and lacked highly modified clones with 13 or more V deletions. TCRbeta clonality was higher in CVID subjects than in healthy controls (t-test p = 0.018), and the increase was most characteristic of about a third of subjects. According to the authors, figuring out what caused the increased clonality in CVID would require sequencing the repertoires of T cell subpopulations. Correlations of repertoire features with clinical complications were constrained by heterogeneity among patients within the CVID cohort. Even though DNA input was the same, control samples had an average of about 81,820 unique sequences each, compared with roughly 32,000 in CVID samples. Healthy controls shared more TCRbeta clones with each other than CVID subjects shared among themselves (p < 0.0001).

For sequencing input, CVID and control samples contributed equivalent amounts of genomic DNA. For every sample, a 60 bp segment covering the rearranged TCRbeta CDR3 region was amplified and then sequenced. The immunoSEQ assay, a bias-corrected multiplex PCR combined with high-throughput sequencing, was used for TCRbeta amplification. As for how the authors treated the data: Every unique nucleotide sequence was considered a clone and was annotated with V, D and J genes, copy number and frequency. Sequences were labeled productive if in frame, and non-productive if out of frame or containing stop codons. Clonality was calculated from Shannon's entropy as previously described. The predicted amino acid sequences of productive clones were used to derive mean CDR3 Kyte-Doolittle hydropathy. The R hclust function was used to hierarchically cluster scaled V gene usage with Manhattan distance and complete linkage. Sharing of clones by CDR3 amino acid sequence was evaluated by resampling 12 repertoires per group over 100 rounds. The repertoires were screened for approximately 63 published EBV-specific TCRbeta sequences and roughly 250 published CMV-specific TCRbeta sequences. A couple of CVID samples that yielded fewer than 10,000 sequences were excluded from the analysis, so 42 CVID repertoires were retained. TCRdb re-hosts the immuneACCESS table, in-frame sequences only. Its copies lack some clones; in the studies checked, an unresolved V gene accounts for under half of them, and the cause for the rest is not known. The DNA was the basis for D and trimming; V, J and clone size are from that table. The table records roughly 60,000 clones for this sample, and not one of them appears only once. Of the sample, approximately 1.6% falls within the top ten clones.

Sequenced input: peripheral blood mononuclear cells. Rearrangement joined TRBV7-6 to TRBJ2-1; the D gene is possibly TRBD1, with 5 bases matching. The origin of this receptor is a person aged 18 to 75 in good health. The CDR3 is CASSLVRASSYNEQFF. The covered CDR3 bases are TGTGCCAGCAGCTTAGTCAGGGCGAGCTCCTACAATGAG.